This T cell receptor (beta chain) was recovered during a study of response to subunit inactivated influenza vaccine. Overall study findings and caveats: Only a handful of new T cells, the authors suggested, are recruited with each seasonal influenza vaccination.

This clonotype turned up a few times. The antigen remains unidentified. TCRdb ran MiXCR on the RT-PCR reads and lists one entry per CDR3 protein. Here the sample spans about 500,000 distinct CDR3 sequences, approximately 7.8% being singletons. Germline V gene lookup returns CDR1 SGHTA and CDR2 FQGNSA. The CDR3 runs to 15 residues. Trimming at V came to 5 bases and at J to 6 bases, leaving 8 bases not matched to a gene. This specimen consisted of PBMCs from blood, obtained about 23 months after vaccination. The rearrangement joins TRBV7-2 to TRBJ1-5; TRBD1 agrees at 9 bases. The TCR originated in a man between 50 and 75 years old who received an inactivated influenza vaccine. The chain's CDR3 is CASSKQGARGQPQHF. Written as DNA, the CDR3 is TGTGCCAGCAGCAAACAGGGGGCGCGCGGTCAGCCCCAGCATTTT.